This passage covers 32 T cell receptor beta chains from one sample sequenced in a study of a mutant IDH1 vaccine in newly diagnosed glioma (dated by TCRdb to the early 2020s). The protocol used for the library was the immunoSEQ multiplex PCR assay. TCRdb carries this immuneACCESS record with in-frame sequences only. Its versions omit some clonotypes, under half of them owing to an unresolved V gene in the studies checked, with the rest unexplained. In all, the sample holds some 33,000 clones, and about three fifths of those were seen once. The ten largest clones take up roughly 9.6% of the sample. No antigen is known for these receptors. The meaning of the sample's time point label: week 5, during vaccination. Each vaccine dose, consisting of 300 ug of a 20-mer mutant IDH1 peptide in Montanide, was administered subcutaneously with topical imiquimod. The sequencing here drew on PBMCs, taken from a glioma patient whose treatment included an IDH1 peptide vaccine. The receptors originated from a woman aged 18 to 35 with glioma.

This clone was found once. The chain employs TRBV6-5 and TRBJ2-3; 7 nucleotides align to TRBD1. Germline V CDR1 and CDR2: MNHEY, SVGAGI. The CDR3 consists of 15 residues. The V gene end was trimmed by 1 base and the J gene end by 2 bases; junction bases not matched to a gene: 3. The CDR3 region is CASSYLGQDTDTQYF. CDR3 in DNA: TGTGCCAGCAGTTACTTAGGACAGGACACAGATACGCAGTATTTT.

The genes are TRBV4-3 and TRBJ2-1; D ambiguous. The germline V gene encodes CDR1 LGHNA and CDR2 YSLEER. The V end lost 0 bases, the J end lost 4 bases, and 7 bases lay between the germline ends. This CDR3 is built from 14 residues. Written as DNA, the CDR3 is TGCGCCAGCAGCCAAGAACACTTTTACAATGAGCAGTTCTTC. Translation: CASSQEHFYNEQFF.

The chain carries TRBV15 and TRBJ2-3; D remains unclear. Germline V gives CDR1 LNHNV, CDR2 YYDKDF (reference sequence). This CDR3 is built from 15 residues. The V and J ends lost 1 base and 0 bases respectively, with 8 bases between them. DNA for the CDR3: TGTGCCACCAGCAGAGCCGGAGAGAGCACAGATACGCAGTATTTT. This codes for CATSRAGESTDTQYF.

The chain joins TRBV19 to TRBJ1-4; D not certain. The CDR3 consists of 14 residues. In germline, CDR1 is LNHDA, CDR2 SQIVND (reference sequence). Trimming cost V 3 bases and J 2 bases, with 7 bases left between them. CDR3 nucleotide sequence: TGTGCCAGTAGTATGAGAGAGACTAATGAAAAACTGTTTTTT. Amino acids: CASSMRETNEKLFF. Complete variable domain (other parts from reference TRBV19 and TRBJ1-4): DGGITQSPKYLFRKEGQNVTLSCEQNLNHDAMYWYRQDPGQGLRLIYYSQIVNDFQKGDIAEGYSVSREKKESFPLTVTSAQKNPTAFYLCASSMRETNEKLFFGSGTQLSVL.

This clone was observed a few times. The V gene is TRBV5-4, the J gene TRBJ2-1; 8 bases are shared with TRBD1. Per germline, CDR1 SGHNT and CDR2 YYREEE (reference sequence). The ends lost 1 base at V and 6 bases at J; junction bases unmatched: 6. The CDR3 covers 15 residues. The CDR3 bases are TGTGCCAGCAGCTTGTCGCAGGGGGCAGGCAATGAGCAGTTCTTC. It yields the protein CASSLSQGAGNEQFF. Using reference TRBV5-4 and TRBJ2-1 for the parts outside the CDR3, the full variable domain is ETGVTQSPTHLIKTRGQQVTLRCSSQSGHNTVSWYQQALGQGPQFIFQYYREEENGRGNFPPRFSGLQFPNYSSELNVNALELDDSALYLCASSLSQGAGNEQFFGPGTRLTVL.

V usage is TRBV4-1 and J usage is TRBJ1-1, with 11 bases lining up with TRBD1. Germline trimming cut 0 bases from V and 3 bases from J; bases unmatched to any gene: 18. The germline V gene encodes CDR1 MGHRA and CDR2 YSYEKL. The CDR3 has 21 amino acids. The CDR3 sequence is CASSQDPGEWDRGEGDTEAFF. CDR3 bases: TGCGCCAGCAGCCAAGATCCAGGGGAGTGGGACAGGGGGGAGGGAGACACTGAAGCTTTCTTT.

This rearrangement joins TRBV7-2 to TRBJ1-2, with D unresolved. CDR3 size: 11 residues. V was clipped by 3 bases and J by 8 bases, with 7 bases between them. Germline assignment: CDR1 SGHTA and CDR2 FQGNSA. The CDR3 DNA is TGTGCCAGCAGCTTTGTGAAGGGCTACACCTTC. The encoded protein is CASSFVKGYTF.

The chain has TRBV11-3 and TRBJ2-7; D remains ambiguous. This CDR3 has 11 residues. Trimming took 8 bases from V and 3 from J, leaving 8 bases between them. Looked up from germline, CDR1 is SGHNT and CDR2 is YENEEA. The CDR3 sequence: CASASGYEQYF. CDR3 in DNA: TGTGCCAGCGCCTCAGGCTACGAGCAGTACTTC.

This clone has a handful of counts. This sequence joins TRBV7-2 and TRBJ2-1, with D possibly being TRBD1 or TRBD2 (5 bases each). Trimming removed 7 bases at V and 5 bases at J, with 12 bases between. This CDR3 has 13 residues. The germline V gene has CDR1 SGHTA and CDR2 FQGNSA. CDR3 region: CASKVGGHNEQFF. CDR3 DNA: TGTGCCAGCAAGGTTGGGGGACACAATGAGCAGTTCTTC. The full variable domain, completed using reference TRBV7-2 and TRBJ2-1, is GAGVSQSPSNKVTEKGKDVELRCDPISGHTALYWYRQSLGQGLEFLIYFQGNSAPDKSGLPSDRFSAERTGGSVSTLTIQRTQQEDSAVYLCASKVGGHNEQFFGPGTRLTVL.

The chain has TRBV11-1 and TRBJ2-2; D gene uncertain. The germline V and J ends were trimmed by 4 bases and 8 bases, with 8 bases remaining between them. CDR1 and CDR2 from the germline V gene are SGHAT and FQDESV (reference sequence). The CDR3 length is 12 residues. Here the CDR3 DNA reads TGTGCCAGCAGCTCCGTGGGGGGGGAGCTGTTTTTT. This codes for CASSSVGGELFF.

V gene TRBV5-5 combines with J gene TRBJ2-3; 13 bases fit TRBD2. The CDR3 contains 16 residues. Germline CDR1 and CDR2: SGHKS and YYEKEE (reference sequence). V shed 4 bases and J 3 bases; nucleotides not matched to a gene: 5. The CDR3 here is CASSKTLAGGTDTQYF. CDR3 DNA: TGTGCCAGCAGCAAAACACTAGCGGGGGGGACAGATACGCAGTATTTT.

The CDR3 bases are TGCGCCAGCAGTCATCCGGGGGGCTTAGATCAGCCCCAGCATTTT. Translating it yields CASSHPGGLDQPQHF. V gene TRBV23-1 combines with J gene TRBJ1-5, with D possibly TRBD1 on 6 matching bases. TRBV23-1 is placed among ORFs of uncertain function. V was clipped by 3 bases and J by 5 bases, with 14 bases between them. The CDR3 has 15 residues.

In DNA form, the CDR3 reads TGCGCCAGCAGCCAAGAGTTAGCGGGAGCGGGCTACGAGCAGTACTTC. Translating gives CASSQELAGAGYEQYF. The chain has TRBV4-1 and TRBJ2-7, with 9 positions matching TRBD2. The CDR3 is made up of 16 amino acids. Germline V gene lookup returns CDR1 MGHRA and CDR2 YSYEKL. V was clipped by 0 bases and J by 3 bases; unmatched bases: 6.

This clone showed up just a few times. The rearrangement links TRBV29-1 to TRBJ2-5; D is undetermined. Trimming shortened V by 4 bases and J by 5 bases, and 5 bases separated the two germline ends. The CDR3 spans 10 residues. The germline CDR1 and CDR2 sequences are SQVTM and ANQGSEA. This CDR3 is CSVGSETQYF. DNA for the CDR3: TGCAGCGTTGGGTCTGAGACCCAGTACTTC.

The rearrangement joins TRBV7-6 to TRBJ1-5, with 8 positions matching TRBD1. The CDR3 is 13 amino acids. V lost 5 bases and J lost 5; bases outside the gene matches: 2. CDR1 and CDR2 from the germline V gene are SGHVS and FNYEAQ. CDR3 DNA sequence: TGTGCCAGCAGCCAGGACAGGGATCAGCCCCAGCATTTT. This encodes CASSQDRDQPQHF.

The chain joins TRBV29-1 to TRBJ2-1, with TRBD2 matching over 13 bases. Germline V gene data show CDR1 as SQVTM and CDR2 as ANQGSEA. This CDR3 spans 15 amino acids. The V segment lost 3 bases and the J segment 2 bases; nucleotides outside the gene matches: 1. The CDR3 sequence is CSVEGTSGAYNEQFF. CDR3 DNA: TGCAGCGTTGAGGGGACTAGCGGGGCCTACAATGAGCAGTTCTTC.

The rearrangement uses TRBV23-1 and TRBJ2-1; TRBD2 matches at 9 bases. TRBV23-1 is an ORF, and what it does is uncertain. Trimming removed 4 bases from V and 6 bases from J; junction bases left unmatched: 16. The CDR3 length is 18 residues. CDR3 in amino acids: CASSPPPTSGLTSNEQFF. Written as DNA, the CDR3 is TGCGCCAGCAGTCCCCCCCCAACTAGCGGGTTGACCTCCAATGAGCAGTTCTTC.

The CDR3 here is CASSQAQTYEQYF. The CDR3 DNA reads as TGCGCCAGCAGCCAAGCACAGACCTACGAGCAGTACTTC. V gene TRBV4-1 combines with J gene TRBJ2-7; D remains ambiguous. Trimming took 1 base from V and 2 from J, leaving 6 bases between them. The CDR3 extends over 13 amino acids. Per germline, CDR1 MGHRA and CDR2 YSYEKL.

CDR3 sequence (DNA): TGCGCCAGCAGCCAAGCCATGGGGTACACTGAAGCTTTCTTT. This sequence encodes CASSQAMGYTEAFF. V and J are TRBV4-1 and TRBJ1-1, with no clear D. This CDR3 is built from 14 residues. Trimming took off 1 base at V and 3 bases at J, with 9 bases between the two ends. The V gene's germline CDR1 is MGHRA and CDR2 YSYEKL.

The CDR3 loop is CASSLGPAGGPGTQYF. The DNA for the CDR3 is TGTGCCAGCAGCTTGGGGCCAGCGGGGGGGCCTGGTACGCAGTATTTT. V gene TRBV5-6 combines with J gene TRBJ2-3; 10 bases are a match to TRBD2. Unmatched junction bases numbered 9, after V lost 0 bases and J lost 8 bases. Germline V gene sequence: CDR1 SGHDT, CDR2 YYEEEE. The CDR3 is made up of 16 amino acids.

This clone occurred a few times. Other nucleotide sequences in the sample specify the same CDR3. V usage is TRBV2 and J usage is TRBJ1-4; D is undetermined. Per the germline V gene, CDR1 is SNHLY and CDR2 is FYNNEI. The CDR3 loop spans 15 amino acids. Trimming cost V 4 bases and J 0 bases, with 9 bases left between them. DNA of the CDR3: TGTGCCAGCAGTGGCGACACCTCAACTAATGAAAAACTGTTTTTT. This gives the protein CASSGDTSTNEKLFF.

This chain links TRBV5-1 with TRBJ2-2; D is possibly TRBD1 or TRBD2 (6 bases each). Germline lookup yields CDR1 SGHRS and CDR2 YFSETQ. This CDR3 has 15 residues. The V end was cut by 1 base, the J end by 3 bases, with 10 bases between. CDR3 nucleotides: TGCGCCAGCAGCTTGCGGGGGCTCGACACCGGGGAGCTGTTTTTT. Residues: CASSLRGLDTGELFF.

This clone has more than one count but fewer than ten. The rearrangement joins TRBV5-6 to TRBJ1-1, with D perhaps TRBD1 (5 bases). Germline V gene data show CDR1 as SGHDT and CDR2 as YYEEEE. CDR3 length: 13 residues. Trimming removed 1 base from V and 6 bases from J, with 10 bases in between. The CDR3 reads CASSLYRLSEAFF. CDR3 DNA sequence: TGTGCCAGCAGCTTGTACAGGCTCTCTGAAGCTTTCTTT. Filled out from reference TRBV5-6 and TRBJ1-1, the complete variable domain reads DAGVTQSPTHLIKTRGQQVTLRCSPKSGHDTVSWYQQALGQGPQFIFQYYEEEERQRGNFPDRFSGHQFPNYSSELNVNALLLGDSALYLCASSLYRLSEAFFGQGTRLTVV.

CDR3 sequence reads: CASSYSRTSGWYTQYF. The CDR3 DNA is TGTGCCAGCAGTTACTCGAGGACTAGCGGGTGGTATACGCAGTATTTT. The gene calls are TRBV6-6 and TRBJ2-3, with 11 bases lining up with TRBD2. V lost 0 bases, J lost 7 bases, and 6 bases stayed unmatched. Germline lookup yields CDR1 MNHNY and CDR2 SVGAGI (reference sequence). The CDR3 runs 16 residues.

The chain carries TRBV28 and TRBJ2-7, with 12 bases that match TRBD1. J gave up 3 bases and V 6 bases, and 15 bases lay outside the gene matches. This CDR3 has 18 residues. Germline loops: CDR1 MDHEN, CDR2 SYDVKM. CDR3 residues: CASRPPPGQGARVYEQYF. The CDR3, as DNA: TGTGCCAGCAGGCCCCCGCCGGGACAGGGGGCGCGGGTCTACGAGCAGTACTTC.

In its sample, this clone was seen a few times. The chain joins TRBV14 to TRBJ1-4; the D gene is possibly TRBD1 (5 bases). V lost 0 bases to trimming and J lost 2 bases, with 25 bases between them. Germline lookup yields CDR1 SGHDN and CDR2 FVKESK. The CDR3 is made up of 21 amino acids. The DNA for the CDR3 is TGTGCCAGCAGCCAAGATGATAATCCGGGGCAGGGTGGAACTACTAATGAAAAACTGTTTTTT. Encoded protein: CASSQDDNPGQGGTTNEKLFF.

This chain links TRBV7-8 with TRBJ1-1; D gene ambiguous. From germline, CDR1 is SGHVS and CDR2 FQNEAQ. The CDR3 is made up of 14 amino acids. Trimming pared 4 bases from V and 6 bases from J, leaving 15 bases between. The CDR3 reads CASSSGAGRAEAFF. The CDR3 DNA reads TGTGCCAGCAGCTCCGGTGCGGGGAGAGCTGAAGCTTTCTTT.

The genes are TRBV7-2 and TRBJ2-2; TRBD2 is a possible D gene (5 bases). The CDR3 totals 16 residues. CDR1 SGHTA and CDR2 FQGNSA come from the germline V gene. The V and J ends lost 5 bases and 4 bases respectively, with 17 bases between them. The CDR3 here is CASSPLVGVGTGELFF. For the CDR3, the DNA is TGTGCCAGCAGCCCCCTTGTGGGAGTAGGCACCGGGGAGCTGTTTTTT.

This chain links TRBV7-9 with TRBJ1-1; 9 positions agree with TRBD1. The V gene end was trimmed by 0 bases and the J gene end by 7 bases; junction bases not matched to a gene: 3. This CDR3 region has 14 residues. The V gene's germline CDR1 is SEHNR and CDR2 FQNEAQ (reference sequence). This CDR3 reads CASSLAGTGIEAFF. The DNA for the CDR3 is TGTGCCAGCAGCTTAGCAGGGACAGGGATTGAAGCTTTCTTT.

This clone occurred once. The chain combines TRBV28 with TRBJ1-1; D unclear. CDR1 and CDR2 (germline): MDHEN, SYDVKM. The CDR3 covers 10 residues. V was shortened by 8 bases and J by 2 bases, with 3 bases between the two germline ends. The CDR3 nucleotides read TGTGCCAGCGGTAACACTGAAGCTTTCTTT. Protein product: CASGNTEAFF.

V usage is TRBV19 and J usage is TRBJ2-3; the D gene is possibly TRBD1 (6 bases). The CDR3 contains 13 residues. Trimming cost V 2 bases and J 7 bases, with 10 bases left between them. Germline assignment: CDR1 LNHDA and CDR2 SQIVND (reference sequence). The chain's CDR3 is CASSINQGNTQYF. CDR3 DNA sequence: TGTGCCAGTAGTATAAATCAGGGGAATACGCAGTATTTT.

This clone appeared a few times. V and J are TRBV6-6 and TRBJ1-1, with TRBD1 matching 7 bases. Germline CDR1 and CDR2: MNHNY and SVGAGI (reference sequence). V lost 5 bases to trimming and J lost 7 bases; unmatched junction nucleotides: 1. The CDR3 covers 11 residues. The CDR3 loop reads CASSGQVEAFF. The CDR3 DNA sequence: TGTGCCAGCAGTGGACAGGTTGAAGCTTTCTTT.